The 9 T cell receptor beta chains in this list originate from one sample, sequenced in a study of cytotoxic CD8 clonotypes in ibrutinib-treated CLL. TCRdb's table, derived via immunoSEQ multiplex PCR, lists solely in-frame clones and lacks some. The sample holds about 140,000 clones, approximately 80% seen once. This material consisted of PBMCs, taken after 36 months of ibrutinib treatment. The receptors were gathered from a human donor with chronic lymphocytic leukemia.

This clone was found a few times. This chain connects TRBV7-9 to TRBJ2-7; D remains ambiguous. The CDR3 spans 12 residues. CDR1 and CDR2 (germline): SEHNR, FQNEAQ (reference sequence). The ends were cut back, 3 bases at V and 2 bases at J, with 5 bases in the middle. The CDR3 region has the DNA TGTGCCAGCAGCTTTGGAACCTACGAGCAGTACTTC. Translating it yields CASSFGTYEQYF.

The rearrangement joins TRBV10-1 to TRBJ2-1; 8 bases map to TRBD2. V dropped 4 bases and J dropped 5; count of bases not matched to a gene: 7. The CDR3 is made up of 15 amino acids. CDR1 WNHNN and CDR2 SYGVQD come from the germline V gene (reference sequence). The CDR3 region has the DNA TGCGCCAGCAGTGGTAACGCGGGAGGCCACAATGAGCAGTTCTTC. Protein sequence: CASSGNAGGHNEQFF.

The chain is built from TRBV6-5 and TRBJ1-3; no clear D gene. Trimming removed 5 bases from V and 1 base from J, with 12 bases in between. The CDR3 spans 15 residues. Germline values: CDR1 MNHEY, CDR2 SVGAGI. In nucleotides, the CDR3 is TGTGCCAGCAGTCAAACGGTGGGATCTGGAAACACCATATATTTT. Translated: CASSQTVGSGNTIYF.

This CDR3 is CASSVWLARDTQYF. The CDR3 nucleotides read TGCGCCAGCAGTGTGTGGCTAGCCCGTGATACGCAGTATTTT. The genes are TRBV10-1 and TRBJ2-3; a possible D gene is TRBD2 (5 bases). Between the trimmed V and J ends, which lost 4 bases and 6 bases, there was a span of 14 bases. Germline values: CDR1 WNHNN, CDR2 SYGVQD (reference sequence). The CDR3 loop spans 14 amino acids.

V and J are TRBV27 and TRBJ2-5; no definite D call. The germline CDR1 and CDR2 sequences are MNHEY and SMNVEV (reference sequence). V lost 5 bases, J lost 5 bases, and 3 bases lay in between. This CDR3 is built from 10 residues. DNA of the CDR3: TGTGCCAGCAGTGGGGAGACCCAGTACTTC. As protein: CASSGETQYF.

CDR3 residues: CASGYRGRRDTEAFF. CDR3 coding DNA: TGTGCCAGCGGCTACAGGGGGCGCAGGGATACTGAAGCTTTCTTT. This chain links TRBV21-1 with TRBJ1-1; TRBD1, the table's D call, lacks a check against the DNA. TRBV21-1 is tagged as a pseudogene. This CDR3 is 15 amino acids long.

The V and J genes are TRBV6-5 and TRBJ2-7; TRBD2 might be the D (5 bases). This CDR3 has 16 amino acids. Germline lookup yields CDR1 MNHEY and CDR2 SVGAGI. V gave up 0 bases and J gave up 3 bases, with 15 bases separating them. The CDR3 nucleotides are TGTGCCAGCAGTTACTCAATAAACACGAGGGTCTACGAGCAGTACTTC. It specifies CASSYSINTRVYEQYF.

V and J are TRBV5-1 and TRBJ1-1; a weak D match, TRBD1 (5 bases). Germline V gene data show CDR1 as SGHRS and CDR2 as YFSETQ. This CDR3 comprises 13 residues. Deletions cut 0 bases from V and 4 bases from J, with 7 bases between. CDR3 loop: CASSLGDFTEAFF. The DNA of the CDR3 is TGCGCCAGCAGCTTGGGGGACTTCACTGAAGCTTTCTTT.

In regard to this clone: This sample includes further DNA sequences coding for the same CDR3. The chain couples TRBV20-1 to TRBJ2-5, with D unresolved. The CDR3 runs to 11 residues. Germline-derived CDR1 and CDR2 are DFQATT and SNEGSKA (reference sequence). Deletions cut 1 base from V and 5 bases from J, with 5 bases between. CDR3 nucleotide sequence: TGCAGTGCTAGAGGTCGGGAGACCCAGTACTTC. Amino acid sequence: CSARGRETQYF.